This TCR beta chain was sequenced in a study of identical twins' blood T cells. In this sample, this clonotype turned up once. As yet, its antigen is unknown. Notes on the study in general: Twins reportedly had markedly more similar V usage than unrelated donors, even among out-of-frame TCRbeta clonotypes.

The CDR3 sequence is 15 residues long. The J segment lost 5 bases and the V segment lost 5 bases, leaving 9 bases of the junction unmatched. Germline assignment: CDR1 KGHSH and CDR2 LQKENI. TCR cDNA libraries were made from RNA using a previously described, modified protocol. Sample barcodes were added at both library ends during cDNA synthesis. A single record per CDR3 protein comes from TCRdb applying MiXCR to the 5' RACE reads. This table has a few hundred thousand distinct CDR3 sequences, more than 25% appearing once. Reared together, all three twin pairs probably met the same infectious agents and vaccines.

The chain uses TRBV18 and TRBJ1-1; TRBD1 matches 9 bases. This sequence originates from a woman between 18 and 50 years old in good health. The sequencing input was PBMCs. The CDR3 loop is CASSVRTGVGTEAFF. Here the CDR3 DNA reads TGTGCCAGCTCAGTAAGGACAGGGGTTGGGACTGAAGCTTTCTTT.